This record covers a single T cell receptor beta chain. Its target is not known. The sample originates from a study of cytomegalovirus exposure and HLA in healthy donors. The CDR3 runs to 15 residues. CDR1 is SGHAT, CDR2 FQNNGV, per germline. V lost 5 bases to trimming and J lost 8 bases; unmatched junction nucleotides: 14. TCRdb keeps only in-frame clones here, not all; method: immunoSEQ multiplex PCR. The sample records 220,000 or so clones, over 80% being singletons. The study, taken as a whole, reports: A subsequent analysis found that TCR clusters from the first cohort also tended to co-occur in the 90 to 150 validation repertoires, with under 95% of cluster scores above 0. Published work reported that the classifier diagnosed cytomegalovirus status with high specificity and sensitivity. In vitro assays verified that a few CMV-associated chains recognized CMV antigens specifically. Cytomegalovirus-associated TCR beta chains were listed, numbering around 150.

The sequenced material came from PBMCs. V and J are TRBV11-2 and TRBJ1-2, with 7 bases lining up with TRBD1. The clonotype was recovered from a woman under 30 in good health and CMV-seronegative. The DNA of the CDR3 is TGTGCCAGCAGCCCATCCATAACAGGGGCGGGAGGCTACACCTTC. Its protein is CASSPSITGAGGYTF.